Below, one T cell receptor (beta chain) is given with its context. Its target is unknown. This entry comes from a study of CD8 T cells in ankylosing spondylitis. Findings of the study overall: In ankylosing spondylitis patients, matched synovial fluid reportedly showed significant enrichment of disease-linked clones.

One entry per CDR3 protein results from TCRdb running MiXCR on the 5' RACE reads. The profile shows roughly 140,000 distinct CDR3 sequences, around two fifths of them singletons. This CDR3 contains 13 residues. Deletions cut 3 bases from V and 6 bases from J, with 9 bases between. The sequenced sample was synovial fluid, either unsorted or a sorted T cell fraction (not recorded which). The sequence was collected from a male donor with ankylosing spondylitis. The chain is built from TRBV12-3 or TRBV12-4 and TRBJ2-1; D gene ambiguous. CDR3 sequence reads: CASSLDFSNEQFF. The DNA for the CDR3 is TGTGCCAGCAGTTTGGATTTCAGCAATGAGCAGTTCTTC.